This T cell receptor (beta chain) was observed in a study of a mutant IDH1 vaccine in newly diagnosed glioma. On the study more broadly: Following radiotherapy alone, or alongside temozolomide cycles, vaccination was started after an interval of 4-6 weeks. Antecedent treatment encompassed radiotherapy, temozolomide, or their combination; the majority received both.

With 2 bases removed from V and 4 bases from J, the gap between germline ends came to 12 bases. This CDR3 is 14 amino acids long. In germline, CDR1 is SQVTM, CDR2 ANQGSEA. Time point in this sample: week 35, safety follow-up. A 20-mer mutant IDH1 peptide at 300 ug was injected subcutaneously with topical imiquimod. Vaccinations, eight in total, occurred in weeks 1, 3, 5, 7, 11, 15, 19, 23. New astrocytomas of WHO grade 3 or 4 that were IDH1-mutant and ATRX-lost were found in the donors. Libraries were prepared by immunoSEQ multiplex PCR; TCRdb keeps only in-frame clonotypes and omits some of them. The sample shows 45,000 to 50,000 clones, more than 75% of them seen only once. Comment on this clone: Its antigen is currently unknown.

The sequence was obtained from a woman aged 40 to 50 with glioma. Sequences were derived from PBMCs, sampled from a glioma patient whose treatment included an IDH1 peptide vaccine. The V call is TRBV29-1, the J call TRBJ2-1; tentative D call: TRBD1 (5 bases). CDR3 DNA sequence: TGCAGCGTTGAACCCCCCCCAGGGTACAATGAGCAGTTCTTC. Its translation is CSVEPPPGYNEQFF.